The 9 T cell receptor beta chains below come from one sample, sequenced in a study of graft-versus-host responses after intestinal transplantation. Their cognate antigens are unknown. The repertoire was sequenced with immunoSEQ multiplex PCR; TCRdb's copy has only in-frame clones and lacks some. The sample consists of some 100,000 clones, about 90% of them appearing once. This sample comprised unstimulated CD4+ T cells sorted from spleen or lymph node cells, obtained before transplant. These receptors were taken from a human donor who was the organ donor for an intestinal transplant.

The chain recombines TRBV15 with TRBJ1-2; D is undetermined. V was shortened by 0 bases and J by 6 bases, with 8 bases between the two germline ends. The CDR3 has 13 residues. Germline V lookup: CDR1 LNHNV, CDR2 YYDKDF (reference sequence). The CDR3 coding sequence is TGTGCCACCAGCAGAGATCTAAGGGATGGCTACACCTTC. Its protein product is CATSRDLRDGYTF.

The chain links TRBV30 to TRBJ2-3; TRBD2 is a possible D gene (5 bases). The germline V gene encodes CDR1 GTSNPN and CDR2 SVGIG (reference sequence). V was pared by 3 bases and J by 4 bases, with 8 bases between. The CDR3 is 12 residues long. CDR3 DNA sequence: TGTGCCTGGAGAGCGGAGGCAGATACGCAGTATTTT. It codes for CAWRAEADTQYF.

For this clone: One end of the junction is discordant with germline, which a read error may explain. The rearrangement uses TRBV20-1 and TRBJ2-5; D remains unclear. This CDR3 comprises 9 residues. The germline gives CDR1 DFQATT, CDR2 SNEGSKA (reference sequence). This CDR3 reads CSAGETQYF. The DNA for the CDR3 is TGCAGTGCTGGAGAGACCCAGTACTTC.

This chain connects TRBV19 to TRBJ2-7; 7 nucleotides line up with TRBD1. The ends lost 3 bases at V and 5 bases at J; junction bases unmatched: 1. The CDR3 loop spans 12 amino acids. Germline CDR1 reads LNHDA; CDR2 reads SQIVND (reference sequence). The CDR3 bases are TGTGCCAGTAGTATGCAGGGGGACGAGCAGTACTTC. The encoded protein is CASSMQGDEQYF.

V gene TRBV11-2 combines with J gene TRBJ1-2; perhaps TRBD1 as D (5 bases). The CDR3 is 16 residues long. V lost 1 base to trimming and J lost 4 bases, with 16 bases between them. CDR1 and CDR2 from the germline V gene are SGHAT and FQNNGV. The CDR3 coding sequence is TGTGCCAGCAGCTTAGCCGGAGGGGTTGAGGGCTATGGCTACACCTTC. Residues: CASSLAGGVEGYGYTF.

The chain employs TRBV6-5 and TRBJ2-2; D is undetermined. Per the germline V gene, CDR1 is MNHEY and CDR2 is SVGAGI. The CDR3 loop spans 15 amino acids. Trimming took off 2 bases at V and 2 bases at J, with 9 bases between the two ends. As DNA, the CDR3 is TGTGCCAGCAGTTACGGCTCACTTAACACCGGGGAGCTGTTTTTT. Translating gives CASSYGSLNTGELFF.

The rearrangement joins TRBV6-6 to TRBJ2-3, with D maybe TRBD2 (5 bases). Germline V gene lookup returns CDR1 MNHNY and CDR2 SVGAGI (reference sequence). Trimming left V 5 bases short and J 6 bases short, with 12 bases between. The CDR3 has 13 residues. DNA for the CDR3: TGTGCCAGCAGTCCCTCGAGGGTGGATACGCAGTATTTT. It encodes CASSPSRVDTQYF.

The chain employs TRBV18 and TRBJ1-6; D may be TRBD1 (5 bases). The V end was cut by 4 bases, the J end by 8 bases, with 6 bases between. The CDR3 contains 12 residues. Germline CDR1 is KGHSH and CDR2 is LQKENI. CDR3 DNA: TGTGCCAGCTCACAGACAGATTCACCCCTCCACTTT. Its translation: CASSQTDSPLHF.

This chain uses TRBV6-6 with TRBJ1-1; tentative D call: TRBD1 (6 bases). The CDR3 consists of 16 residues. Trimming cost V 6 bases and J 0 bases, with 17 bases left between them. Germline V gives CDR1 MNHNY, CDR2 SVGAGI (reference sequence). CDR3 in DNA: TGTGCCAGCAGGCAGGGGCGACAATTCATGAACACTGAAGCTTTCTTT. Amino acids: CASRQGRQFMNTEAFF.